The present T cell receptor (beta chain) was sequenced within a study of blood T cells in healthy people across ages. Study-wide findings and caveats: The recorded TCR beta diversity per million T cells decreased in a roughly linear manner with age.

Healthy Caucasian individuals from Russia aged roughly 6 to 90 served as donors. V lost 0 bases and J lost 1, with 14 bases in between. The CDR3 runs to 18 residues. Germline-derived CDR1 and CDR2 are SGHRS and YFSETQ. PCR was performed a second time for roughly 7 to 12 cycles using a sample-barcoded 5' primer and a J-beta primer mix. TCRdb reprocessed the 5' RACE reads via MiXCR and lists one record per CDR3 protein. The table has about 1 million distinct CDR3 sequences, around 45% seen once. This clonotype has a handful of counts. Its specificity is unknown. The sequence came from an older woman in good health. The gene calls are TRBV5-1 and TRBJ2-6; no clear D. Sequenced: blood. CDR3 nucleotide sequence: TGCGCCAGCAGCTTGGTGGCTAGGTCAACATCTGGGGCCAACGTCCTGACTTTC. Encoded protein: CASSLVARSTSGANVLTF.